This section outlines one T cell receptor (beta chain) sequence together with its context. The antigen is unknown. Regarding time point: pretreatment peripheral blood. Per-patient samples, pretreatment and on-treatment, numbered 1 to 8. The entry originates in a study of PD-L1 blockade in urothelial cancer. Across the study: Beginning in about 2014, patients received atezolizumab, given as 1,200 mg intravenously every 3 weeks. Findings and limits, study-wide: Clonality of blood TCR below the median before treatment predicted better survival.

Generated by immunoSEQ multiplex PCR, the TCRdb table keeps only in-frame clones and is missing some. The repertoire holds about 56,000 clones, with about 85% as singletons. The CDR3 is 15 residues long. Germline loops: CDR1 SGHNT, CDR2 YYREEE (reference sequence). Unmatched junction bases numbered 4, after V lost 4 bases and J lost 0 bases. The clonotype was recovered from a man in his 70s with urothelial cancer. The chain combines TRBV5-4 with TRBJ1-1; TRBD1 matches at 9 bases. This specimen was PBMCs, taken around atezolizumab (anti-PD-L1) treatment. CDR3 sequence reads: CASSIGQGMNTEAFF. The DNA for the CDR3 is TGTGCCAGCAGCATCGGACAGGGGATGAACACTGAAGCTTTCTTT.